The T cell receptor beta chain described here comes from a study of T cells after yellow fever vaccination. Each CDR3 protein gets one entry after TCRdb re-called the 5' RACE reads with MiXCR. The sample includes some 320,000 distinct CDR3 sequences, 8.7% seen only once; the top ten take about 20%. This CDR3 has 14 residues. Germline V CDR1 and CDR2: LGHNA, YSLEER. V was cut by 8 bases and J by 5 bases, with 15 bases left in between. This chain links TRBV4-3 with TRBJ1-4, with a possible D match to TRBD1 (5 bases). This TCR derives from a young man who received the YFV17D yellow fever vaccine. Source: PBMCs, taken on the day of the first yellow fever vaccination. CDR3 sequence reads: CASPGRGNNEKLFF. The DNA of the CDR3 is TGCGCCAGCCCCGGGAGGGGCAACAATGAAAAACTGTTTTTT.